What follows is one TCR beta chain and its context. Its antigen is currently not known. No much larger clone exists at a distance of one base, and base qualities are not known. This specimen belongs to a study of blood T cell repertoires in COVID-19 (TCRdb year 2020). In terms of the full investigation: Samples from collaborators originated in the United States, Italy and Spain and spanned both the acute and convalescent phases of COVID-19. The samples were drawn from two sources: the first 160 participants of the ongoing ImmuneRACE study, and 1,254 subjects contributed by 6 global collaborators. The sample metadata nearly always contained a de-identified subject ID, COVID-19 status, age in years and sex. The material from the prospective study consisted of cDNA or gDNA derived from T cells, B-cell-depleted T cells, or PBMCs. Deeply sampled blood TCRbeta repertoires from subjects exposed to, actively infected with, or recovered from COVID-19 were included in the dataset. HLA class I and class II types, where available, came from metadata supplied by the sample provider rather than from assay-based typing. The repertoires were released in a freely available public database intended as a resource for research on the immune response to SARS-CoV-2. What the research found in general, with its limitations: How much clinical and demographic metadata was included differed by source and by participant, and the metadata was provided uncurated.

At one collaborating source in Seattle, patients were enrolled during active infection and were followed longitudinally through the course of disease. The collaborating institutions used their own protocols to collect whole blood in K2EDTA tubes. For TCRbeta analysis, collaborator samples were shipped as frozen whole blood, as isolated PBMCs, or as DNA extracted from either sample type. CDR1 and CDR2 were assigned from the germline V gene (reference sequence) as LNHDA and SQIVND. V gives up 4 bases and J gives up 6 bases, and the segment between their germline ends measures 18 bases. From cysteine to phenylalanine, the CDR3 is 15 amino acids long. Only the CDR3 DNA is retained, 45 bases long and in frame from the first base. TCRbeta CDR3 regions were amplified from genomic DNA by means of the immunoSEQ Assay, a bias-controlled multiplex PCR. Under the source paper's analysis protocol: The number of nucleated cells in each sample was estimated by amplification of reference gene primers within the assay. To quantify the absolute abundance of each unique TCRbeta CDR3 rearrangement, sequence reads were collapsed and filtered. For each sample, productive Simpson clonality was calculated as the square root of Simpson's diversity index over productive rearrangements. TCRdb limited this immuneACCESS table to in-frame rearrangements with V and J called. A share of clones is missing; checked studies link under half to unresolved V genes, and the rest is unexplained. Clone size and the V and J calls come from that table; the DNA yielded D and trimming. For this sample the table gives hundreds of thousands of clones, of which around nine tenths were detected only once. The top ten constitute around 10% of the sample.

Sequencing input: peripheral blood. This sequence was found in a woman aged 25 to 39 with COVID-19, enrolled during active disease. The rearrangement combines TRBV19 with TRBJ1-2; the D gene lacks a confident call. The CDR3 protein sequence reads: CASSRRPLPADGYTF. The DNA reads TGTGCCAGTAGTAGGCGTCCCCTCCCAGCGGATGGCTACACCTTC.